This T cell receptor (beta chain) appears in the sequencing data of a study of cytomegalovirus exposure and HLA in healthy donors. Use of 60 Vbeta and 13 Jbeta primers characterized the PCR. Data came from immunoSEQ multiplex PCR; TCRdb stores just in-frame clones and leaves some out. The sample records 150,000 to 180,000 clones, around 79% being singletons. The sample holds a few counts of this clone. The V and J ends lost 5 bases and 7 bases, in that order; junction bases with no gene match: 6. This CDR3 has 14 residues. Germline values: CDR1 SGHDT, CDR2 YYEEEE. This chain uses TRBV5-6 with TRBJ1-4; 9 nucleotides align to TRBD1. Sample: PBMCs. The source of this sequence is a man aged 18 to 30 in good health and CMV-seronegative. The CDR3 DNA reads TGTGCCAGCAGTGCAACAGGGGGCTTTGAAAAACTGTTTTTT. Its translation is CASSATGGFEKLFF. The full variable domain, rest sourced from reference TRBV5-6 and TRBJ1-4, is DAGVTQSPTHLIKTRGQQVTLRCSPKSGHDTVSWYQQALGQGPQFIFQYYEEEERQRGNFPDRFSGHQFPNYSSELNVNALLLGDSALYLCASSATGGFEKLFFGSGTQLSVL.